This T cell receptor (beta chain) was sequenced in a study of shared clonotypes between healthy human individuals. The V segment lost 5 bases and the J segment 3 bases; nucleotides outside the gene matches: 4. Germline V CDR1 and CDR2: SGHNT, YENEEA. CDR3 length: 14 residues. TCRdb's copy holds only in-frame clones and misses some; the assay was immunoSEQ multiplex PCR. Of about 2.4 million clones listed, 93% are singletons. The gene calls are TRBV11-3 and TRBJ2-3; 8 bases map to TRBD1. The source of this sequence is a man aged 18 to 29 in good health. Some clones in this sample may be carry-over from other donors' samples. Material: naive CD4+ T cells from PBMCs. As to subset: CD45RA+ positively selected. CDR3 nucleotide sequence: TGTGCCAGCAGCGAGGACAGGGCTACAGATACGCAGTATTTT. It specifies CASSEDRATDTQYF.